This T cell receptor beta chain was captured by sequencing in a study of T cell responses to AZD1222 COVID-19 vaccine. Study-wide context: Whether given at about 4 or about 12 weeks, second doses were pooled. Study observations and caveats: After the peak T cell response, and only then, were repertoires sampled. Spike-specific TCR breadth and depth went up after people got two AZD1222 doses. Seropositive at baseline were only a handful of AZD1222 recipients.

For this clone: Its antigen is as yet unknown.

Generated by immunoSEQ multiplex PCR, the TCRdb table keeps only in-frame clones and is missing some. This repertoire shows about 120,000 clones, 91% found once; its top ten account for approximately 5.1%. The V end was cut by 3 bases, the J end by 0 bases, with 8 bases between. Per the germline V gene, CDR1 is LNHDA and CDR2 is SQIVND (reference sequence). This CDR3 has 14 amino acids. The J gene is TRBJ1-1, the V gene TRBV19, with D hard to call. This clonotype originated in an adult in good health. Specimen: peripheral blood, collected on day 0 of AZD1222 vaccination. This CDR3 reads CASSITGVNTEAFF. DNA for the CDR3: TGTGCCAGTAGTATCACGGGCGTGAACACTGAAGCTTTCTTT.